This T cell receptor (beta chain) was recovered during a study of CD8 T cells in ankylosing spondylitis. Germline V gene sequence: CDR1 SGHKS, CDR2 YYEKEE (reference sequence). V was trimmed by 4 bases and J by 2 bases, leaving 16 bases between them. The CDR3 runs to 15 residues. TCRdb ran MiXCR on the 5' RACE reads and lists one entry per CDR3 protein. The repertoire holds some 240,000 distinct CDR3 sequences, with 15% to 20% as singletons. Sequenced material: blood, either unsorted or a sorted T cell fraction (not recorded which). The origin of this receptor is a male donor with ankylosing spondylitis or in good health (not recorded which). V and J are TRBV5-5 and TRBJ2-7; unclear D gene. This chain's CDR3 is CASSHRAPGAYEQYF. In nucleotides, the CDR3 is TGTGCCAGCAGCCACCGGGCTCCGGGCGCCTACGAGCAGTACTTC.